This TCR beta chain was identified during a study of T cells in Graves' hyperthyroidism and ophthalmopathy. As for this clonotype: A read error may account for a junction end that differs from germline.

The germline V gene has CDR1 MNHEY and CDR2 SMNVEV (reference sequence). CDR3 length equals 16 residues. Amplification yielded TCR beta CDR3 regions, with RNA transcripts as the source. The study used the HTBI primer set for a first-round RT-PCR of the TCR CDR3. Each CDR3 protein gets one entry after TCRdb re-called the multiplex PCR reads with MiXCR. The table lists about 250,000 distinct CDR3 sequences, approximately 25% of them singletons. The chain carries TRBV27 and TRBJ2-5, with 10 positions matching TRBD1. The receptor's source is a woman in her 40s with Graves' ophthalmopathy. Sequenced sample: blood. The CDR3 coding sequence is TGTGCCAGCAGTACTGGGGACAGGGGTGCCCTAGAGACCCGGTACTTC. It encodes CASSTGDRGALETRYF.